One and the same sample provided the 31 T cell receptor beta chains below, sequenced in a study of shared clonotypes between healthy human individuals. Profiling relied on immunoSEQ multiplex PCR, and the TCRdb table lists in-frame clones only, not all of them. The repertoire holds some 1.4 million clones, 95% to 97% seen once, with 0.95% to 1.5% in the top ten. The sequencing input was naive CD4+ T cells sorted from blood. Subset: CD45RA+ positively selected. The receptors were gathered from a man aged 25-45 years in good health.

This rearrangement joins TRBV19 to TRBJ2-2; D is uncertain. Germline lookup yields CDR1 LNHDA and CDR2 SQIVND (reference sequence). This CDR3 has 13 residues. Deletions cut 4 bases from V and 0 bases from J, with 3 bases between. The CDR3 DNA is TGTGCCAGTAGTACCGCGAACACCGGGGAGCTGTTTTTT. Residues: CASSTANTGELFF. The complete variable domain, with remaining parts taken from reference TRBV19 and TRBJ2-2, reads DGGITQSPKYLFRKEGQNVTLSCEQNLNHDAMYWYRQDPGQGLRLIYYSQIVNDFQKGDIAEGYSVSREKKESFPLTVTSAQKNPTAFYLCASSTANTGELFFGEGSRLTVL.

The rearrangement uses TRBV7-3 and TRBJ2-1; a possible D gene is TRBD2 (5 bases). CDR3 length: 14 residues. Germline values: CDR1 SGHTA, CDR2 FQGTGA. Trimming pared 2 bases from V and 8 bases from J, leaving 13 bases between. CDR3 sequence: CASSLRADRDEQFF. The CDR3 region has the DNA TGTGCCAGCAGCTTACGAGCGGATCGCGATGAGCAGTTCTTC.

This clone was seen only once. The chain is built from TRBV27 and TRBJ2-2, with 11 bases identical to TRBD1. CDR1 and CDR2 from the germline V gene are MNHEY and SMNVEV (reference sequence). The CDR3 spans 15 residues. V shed 7 bases, J shed 6 bases, and the junction held 7 bases outside the gene matches. CDR3 amino acids: CASMIGTGGSGELFF. In DNA, the CDR3 is TGTGCCAGCATGATCGGGACAGGGGGTTCCGGGGAGCTGTTTTTT.

The V gene is TRBV7-2, the J gene TRBJ2-5; D is ambiguous. The CDR3 sequence is 16 residues long. Between the trimmed V and J ends, which lost 0 bases and 5 bases, there was a span of 16 bases. Germline V gives CDR1 SGHTA, CDR2 FQGNSA. This chain's CDR3 is CASSLASADHGETQYF. In DNA form, the CDR3 reads TGTGCCAGCAGCTTAGCTTCGGCGGACCATGGGGAGACCCAGTACTTC.

The V and J genes are TRBV5-1 and TRBJ2-1; possibly TRBD1 or TRBD2 for D (5 bases each). The CDR3 extends over 15 amino acids. V was trimmed by 5 bases and J by 9 bases, leaving 21 bases between them. CDR1 is SGHRS and CDR2 is YFSETQ in the germline V gene. CDR3 nucleotides: TGCGCCAGCAGTTTACTTATATCGGACGGGGCTGAGCAGTTCTTC. Its translation: CASSLLISDGAEQFF.

The V call is TRBV5-1, the J call TRBJ2-1; 10 bases align to TRBD2. Germline trimming cut 6 bases from V and 3 bases from J; bases unmatched to any gene: 3. This CDR3 contains 14 residues. From germline, CDR1 is SGHRS and CDR2 YFSETQ. CDR3 residues: CASMASGSYNEQFF. The DNA for the CDR3 is TGCGCCAGCATGGCTAGCGGGAGCTACAATGAGCAGTTCTTC.

This chain joins TRBV18 and TRBJ2-7; 7 nucleotides agree with TRBD2. Germline assignment: CDR1 KGHSH and CDR2 LQKENI. After removal of 4 bases from V and 3 bases from J, the junction contained 6 bases not matched to a gene. The CDR3 is 14 residues long. The CDR3, as DNA: TGTGCCAGCTCACTGGGGGGACTATTCTACGAGCAGTACTTC. Its translation is CASSLGGLFYEQYF.

J is TRBJ2-1 and V is TRBV10-3; no firm D call. Germline V gives CDR1 ENHRY, CDR2 SYGVKD. The CDR3 spans 17 residues. V lost 3 bases and J lost 0, with 15 bases in between. CDR3 sequence: CAISDLVARSSYNEQFF. In DNA, the CDR3 is TGTGCCATCAGTGACCTTGTGGCGCGGAGCTCCTACAATGAGCAGTTCTTC.

This sequence joins TRBV6-5 and TRBJ2-7, with a possible D match to TRBD1 (6 bases). The CDR3 runs to 14 residues. Germline CDR1 reads MNHEY; CDR2 reads SVGAGI. Trimming pared 5 bases from V and 1 base from J, leaving 12 bases between. The CDR3 region is CASSRTDESYEQYF. The CDR3, as DNA: TGTGCCAGCAGTAGGACAGATGAGTCCTACGAGCAGTACTTC.

This chain joins TRBV5-4 and TRBJ2-2; TRBD1 might be the D (6 bases). From germline, CDR1 is SGHNT and CDR2 YYREEE (reference sequence). Trimming took 1 base from V and 4 from J, leaving 11 bases between them. This CDR3 region has 15 residues. The CDR3 here is CASSLSPGATGELFF. CDR3 bases: TGTGCCAGCAGCTTGTCACCAGGGGCCACCGGGGAGCTGTTTTTT.

V usage is TRBV9 and J usage is TRBJ2-3; 14 nucleotides agree with TRBD2. The CDR3 length is 17 residues. V lost 6 bases to trimming and J lost 4 bases; unmatched junction nucleotides: 10. CDR1 and CDR2 from the germline V gene are SGDLS and YYNGEE. The DNA for the CDR3 is TGTGCCAGCATCGATAGACTAGCGGGAGGGCGGGCAGATACGCAGTATTTT. The encoded protein is CASIDRLAGGRADTQYF.

V gene TRBV9 combines with J gene TRBJ1-1; D gene ambiguous. Germline V gene sequence: CDR1 SGDLS, CDR2 YYNGEE. V was clipped by 1 base and J by 1 base, with 11 bases between them. The CDR3 is 15 residues long. DNA for the CDR3: TGTGCCAGCAGCGTATTGAGCAGATCGAACACTGAAGCTTTCTTT. Amino acids: CASSVLSRSNTEAFF.

Only one count was recorded for this clone. The rearrangement joins TRBV7-9 to TRBJ2-5; 8 positions match TRBD2. Losses at the gene ends were 5 bases for V and 1 base for J; bases not matched to a gene: 0. In germline, CDR1 is SEHNR, CDR2 FQNEAQ (reference sequence). The CDR3 sequence is 13 residues long. DNA for the CDR3: TGTGCCAGCAGCGGGACTAGCCAAGAGACCCAGTACTTC. It yields the protein CASSGTSQETQYF.

The chain links TRBV10-3 to TRBJ2-2; 12 nucleotides line up with TRBD2. The CDR3 loop spans 20 amino acids. The V gene's germline CDR1 is ENHRY and CDR2 SYGVKD. J lost 6 bases, V lost 0 bases, and 14 bases had no gene match. The CDR3 nucleotides are TGTGCCATCAGTGAGTCGCTTGCTAGCGGGAGGGCCTTTGAGGCCGGGGAGCTGTTTTTT. Translation gives CAISESLASGRAFEAGELFF.

The V and J genes are TRBV7-2 and TRBJ1-5, with D tentatively TRBD1 (6 bases). The CDR3 length is 14 residues. The V and J ends lost 5 bases and 7 bases respectively, with 15 bases between them. CDR1 SGHTA and CDR2 FQGNSA come from the germline V gene. CDR3 in amino acids: CASSVRRGGQPQHF. CDR3 in DNA: TGTGCCAGCAGCGTCCGGAGAGGGGGACAGCCCCAGCATTTT.

This chain connects TRBV5-8 to TRBJ2-5; maybe TRBD1 (6 bases). V was pared by 2 bases and J by 4 bases, with 15 bases between. The V gene's germline CDR1 is SGHTS and CDR2 YDEGEE. This CDR3 region has 15 residues. The CDR3 here is CASSFGNGGIETQYF. The CDR3 coding sequence is TGTGCCAGCAGCTTTGGTAATGGGGGCATAGAGACCCAGTACTTC. The entire variable domain, with the rest obtained from reference TRBV5-8 and TRBJ2-5, is as follows: EAGVTQSPTHLIKTRGQQATLRCSPISGHTSVYWYQQALGLGLQFLLWYDEGEERNRGNFPPRFSGRQFPNYSSELNVNALELEDSALYLCASSFGNGGIETQYFGPGTRLLVL.

This clone appeared a single time. The V gene is TRBV5-5, the J gene TRBJ2-5, with 10 bases matching TRBD1. V shed 4 bases and J 2 bases; nucleotides not matched to a gene: 8. Germline assignment: CDR1 SGHKS and CDR2 YYEKEE (reference sequence). The CDR3 runs to 16 residues. DNA for the CDR3: TGTGCCAGCAGCAGGGGACAGGGGCGCCTACAAGAGACCCAGTACTTC. The encoded protein is CASSRGQGRLQETQYF.

The V and J genes are TRBV9 and TRBJ2-1; TRBD2 matches at 7 bases. This CDR3 region has 15 residues. The ends lost 0 bases at V and 7 bases at J; junction bases unmatched: 7. The germline gives CDR1 SGDLS, CDR2 YYNGEE. CDR3 DNA sequence: TGTGCCAGCAGCGTAGCTGGGCTAGCGGTAAATGAGCAGTTCTTC. The encoded protein is CASSVAGLAVNEQFF.

CDR3 in DNA: TGTGCCAGCAGTTTTCGAGGGGGGGCCAGTCAGCCCCAGCATTTT. Translation: CASSFRGGASQPQHF. The rearrangement links TRBV28 to TRBJ1-5, with a weak D call TRBD1 (6 bases). Germline CDR1 is MDHEN and CDR2 is SYDVKM. The CDR3 is made up of 15 amino acids. V dropped 3 bases and J dropped 6 bases, with 15 bases sitting between them.

With respect to this clone: Other DNA sequences in the sample encode the same CDR3. This rearrangement joins TRBV12-5 to TRBJ2-6; D call uncertain. The CDR3 totals 13 residues. The V end lost 3 bases, the J end lost 4 bases, and 4 bases lay between the germline ends. Germline values: CDR1 LGHNT, CDR2 FRNRAP. The CDR3 loop is CASGLTGANVLTF. The CDR3 bases are TGTGCTAGTGGTTTAACAGGGGCCAACGTCCTGACTTTC.

The chain employs TRBV6-5 and TRBJ1-1, with D tentatively TRBD1 (6 bases). Germline CDR1 MNHEY, CDR2 SVGAGI. Trimming stripped 1 base from V and 1 base from J, with 13 bases between. This CDR3 contains 16 residues. The CDR3 coding sequence is TGTGCCAGCAGTTACTTTCAGGGGATGGGGAACACTGAAGCTTTCTTT. Amino acids: CASSYFQGMGNTEAFF.

The J gene is TRBJ2-1, the V gene TRBV5-1; 8 bases fit TRBD2. Germline loops: CDR1 SGHRS, CDR2 YFSETQ. The CDR3 consists of 14 residues. J gave up 4 bases and V 5 bases, and 5 bases lay outside the gene matches. The CDR3 loop is CASRAGGVYNEQFF. The CDR3 DNA follows: TGCGCCAGCAGGGCGGGAGGTGTTTACAATGAGCAGTTCTTC.

J is TRBJ1-2 and V is TRBV18, with D unresolved. Germline CDR1 is KGHSH and CDR2 is LQKENI. The CDR3 is 15 amino acids. Trimming pared 4 bases from V and 0 bases from J, leaving 12 bases between. In nucleotides, the CDR3 is TGTGCCAGCTCACAATCGACACTCACTAACTATGGCTACACCTTC. Its protein product is CASSQSTLTNYGYTF.

The CDR3 bases are TGCGCCAGCAGCTTGGGGCTATCGGTAGGCCGTGGCACAGATACGCAGTATTTT. Amino acid sequence: CASSLGLSVGRGTDTQYF. This chain links TRBV5-1 with TRBJ2-3, with unresolved D. Trimming took 0 bases from V and 1 from J, leaving 18 bases between them. Per germline, CDR1 SGHRS and CDR2 YFSETQ. The CDR3 sequence is 18 residues long.

The gene calls are TRBV7-6 and TRBJ1-3; TRBD1 agrees at 12 bases. The CDR3 contains 15 residues. Germline trimming cut 5 bases from V and 5 bases from J; bases unmatched to any gene: 4. Germline V CDR1 and CDR2: SGHVS, FNYEAQ. The CDR3 loop is CASSGGTGGRNTIYF. In nucleotides, the CDR3 is TGTGCCAGCAGCGGCGGGACAGGGGGCCGAAACACCATATATTTT.

This chain joins TRBV7-9 and TRBJ1-4, with D tentatively TRBD1 (5 bases). Germline assignment: CDR1 SEHNR and CDR2 FQNEAQ (reference sequence). The CDR3 loop spans 14 amino acids. Trimming removed 5 bases at V and 8 bases at J, with 15 bases between. The CDR3 coding sequence is TGTGCCAGCAGCCCGAGTAGGGGTCACGAAAAACTGTTTTTT. Its translation: CASSPSRGHEKLFF.

V and J are TRBV14 and TRBJ1-5; D remains unclear. The CDR3 has 13 residues. V gave up 2 bases and J gave up 8 bases, with 10 bases separating them. Per germline, CDR1 SGHDN and CDR2 FVKESK. DNA of the CDR3: TGTGCCAGCAGCCAAACCCCCGGGGAGCCCCAGCATTTT. Its translation is CASSQTPGEPQHF.

The chain links TRBV5-1 to TRBJ2-7; D ambiguous. Germline V gene lookup returns CDR1 SGHRS and CDR2 YFSETQ. This CDR3 comprises 13 residues. V lost 1 base to trimming and J lost 2 bases, with 7 bases between them. Here the CDR3 reads CASSLSRPYEQYF. Written as DNA, the CDR3 is TGCGCCAGCAGCTTGAGCAGACCCTACGAGCAGTACTTC.

This sequence joins TRBV10-1 and TRBJ2-7, with D uncertain. The CDR3 extends over 13 amino acids. V lost 0 bases and J 3 bases, leaving 6 bases between the germline ends. Per germline, CDR1 WNHNN and CDR2 SYGVQD (reference sequence). DNA for the CDR3: TGCGCCAGCAGTGAGTCTCTGGGCTACGAGCAGTACTTC. As protein: CASSESLGYEQYF.

The rearrangement joins TRBV7-2 to TRBJ2-5, with D uncertain. The CDR3 runs to 13 residues. Germline CDR1 reads SGHTA; CDR2 reads FQGNSA. V was shortened by 5 bases and J by 4 bases, with 11 bases between the two germline ends. This CDR3 is CASSLRRPETQYF. The CDR3 DNA is TGTGCCAGCAGCCTCCGGCGGCCAGAGACCCAGTACTTC.

The gene calls are TRBV5-1 and TRBJ2-5; the D gene could be TRBD1 or TRBD2 (5 bases each). Trimming removed 3 bases at V and 1 base at J, with 22 bases between. The CDR3 contains 18 residues. The germline gives CDR1 SGHRS, CDR2 YFSETQ. The CDR3 sequence is CASSSDPSGSGSQETQYF. The CDR3 DNA follows: TGCGCCAGCAGCTCCGATCCATCAGGGTCGGGGAGCCAAGAGACCCAGTACTTC.